This T cell receptor beta chain was obtained from a study of T-cell memory formation after mild COVID-19. The overall study: There were largely donor-specific TCR clusters. General study results and limits: Among CD4+ contracting clones, most were CM and EM, and CD8+ ones EMRA. Later expanders leaned CD4+, whereas day 15 to 85 contracting clones were balanced CD4/CD8. Pre-infection memory already had some responding clones, implying cross-reactive memory joined.

This CDR3 contains 13 residues. Trimming took off 5 bases at V and 3 bases at J, with 11 bases between the two ends. The V gene's germline CDR1 is MNHNY and CDR2 SVGAGI (reference sequence). This clonotype was observed a handful of times. Its antigen is not identified. MiXCR was run by TCRdb on the 5' RACE reads, yielding one entry per CDR3 protein. In the table there are 300,000 to 400,000 distinct CDR3 sequences, 15% to 20% of which are singletons. Sequenced material: PBMCs or a T cell subset sorted from them (not recorded which). The chain employs TRBV6-6 and TRBJ2-7; D is unresolved. This clonotype was obtained from a man younger than 35 who had mild COVID-19 (a few samples of this study predate the infection). Cell type and time point are not known. The CDR3 coding sequence is TGTGCCAGCAGTACCTCCAGGAACTACGAGCAGTACGTC. Amino acid sequence: CASSTSRNYEQYV.